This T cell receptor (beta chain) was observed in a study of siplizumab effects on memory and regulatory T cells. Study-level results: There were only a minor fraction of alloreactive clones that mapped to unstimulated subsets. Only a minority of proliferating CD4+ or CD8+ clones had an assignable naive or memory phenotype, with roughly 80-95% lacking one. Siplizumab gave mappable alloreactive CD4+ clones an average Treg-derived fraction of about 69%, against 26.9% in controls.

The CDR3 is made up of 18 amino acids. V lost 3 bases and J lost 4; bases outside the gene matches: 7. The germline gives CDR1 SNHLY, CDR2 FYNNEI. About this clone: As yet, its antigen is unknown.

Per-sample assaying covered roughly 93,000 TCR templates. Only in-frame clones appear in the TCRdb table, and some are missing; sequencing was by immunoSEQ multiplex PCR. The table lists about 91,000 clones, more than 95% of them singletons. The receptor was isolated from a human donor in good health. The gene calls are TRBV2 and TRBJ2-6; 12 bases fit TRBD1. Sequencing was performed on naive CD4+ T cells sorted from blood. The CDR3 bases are TGTGCCAGCAGTGATAGGGGACAGGGGGCGGCAGGGGCCAACGTCCTGACTTTC. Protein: CASSDRGQGAAGANVLTF.